The 22 T cell receptor beta chains presented below share a single source sample, sequenced in a study of OX40 agonist ivuxolimab in advanced cancers. TCRdb's table, derived via immunoSEQ multiplex PCR, lists solely in-frame clones and lacks some. Found here are more than 100,000 clones, around 93% of them singletons; the top ten hold roughly 0.15%. This sample comprised CD4+ or CD8+ T cells sorted from blood, obtained in a trial of the OX40 agonist ivuxolimab. All receptors derive from an adult with an advanced solid tumor such as melanoma, head and neck, liver or kidney cancer.

The chain couples TRBV10-3 to TRBJ1-5; 9 bases map to TRBD1. This CDR3 comprises 14 residues. CDR1 and CDR2 (germline): ENHRY, SYGVKD. After removal of 6 bases from V and 4 bases from J, the junction contained 4 bases not matched to a gene. The CDR3: CAIREDRGNQPQHF. The DNA of the CDR3 is TGTGCCATCAGAGAGGACAGGGGAAATCAGCCCCAGCATTTT.

Written as DNA, the CDR3 is TGTGCCAGCAGCCAAGCTGGACAGGGGGCGATTGGCTACACCTTC. This gives the protein CASSQAGQGAIGYTF. The V call is TRBV4-2, the J call TRBJ1-2; 11 nucleotides match TRBD1. The trim removed 1 base at V and 7 bases at J, leaving 5 bases unmatched. There are 15 residues in the CDR3. CDR1 LGHNA and CDR2 YNFKEQ come from the germline V gene.

This rearrangement joins TRBV6-1 to TRBJ2-3; 9 nucleotides align to TRBD2. V lost 7 bases, J lost 2 bases, and 4 bases stayed unmatched. The CDR3 is 14 residues long. Germline loops: CDR1 MNHNS, CDR2 SASEGT. CDR3 DNA sequence: TGTGCCAGCAAGAAGCGGGGGGTCACAGATACGCAGTATTTT. Amino acid sequence: CASKKRGVTDTQYF.

The chain's CDR3 is CASSTATGLAGSGELFF. In DNA, the CDR3 is TGTGCCAGTAGTACGGCGACGGGACTAGCGGGATCCGGGGAGCTGTTTTTT. V is TRBV19 and J is TRBJ2-2, with 13 bases aligning to TRBD2. Per the germline V gene, CDR1 is LNHDA and CDR2 is SQIVND (reference sequence). CDR3 length: 17 residues. V shed 4 bases and J 6 bases; nucleotides not matched to a gene: 8.

The DNA of the CDR3 is TGTGCCAGCAGCCTTCTGGACAGGGTCTCCTACGAGCAGTACTTC. Amino acids: CASSLLDRVSYEQYF. The genes are TRBV5-6 and TRBJ2-7; 8 positions match TRBD1. The CDR3 totals 15 residues. V trimming: 4 bases; J trimming: 0 bases; junction bases outside the gene matches: 6. CDR1 is SGHDT, CDR2 YYEEEE, per germline. Complete variable domain (other parts from reference TRBV5-6 and TRBJ2-7): DAGVTQSPTHLIKTRGQQVTLRCSPKSGHDTVSWYQQALGQGPQFIFQYYEEEERQRGNFPDRFSGHQFPNYSSELNVNALLLGDSALYLCASSLLDRVSYEQYFGPGTRLTVT.

The chain employs TRBV18 and TRBJ1-1, with 8 positions matching TRBD1. V lost 4 bases and J lost 3; bases outside the gene matches: 1. Germline CDR1 and CDR2: KGHSH and LQKENI. CDR3 length equals 13 residues. The chain's CDR3 is CASSQDRDTEAFF. CDR3 in DNA: TGTGCCAGCTCACAGGACAGGGACACTGAAGCTTTCTTT. The entire variable domain, with the rest obtained from reference TRBV18 and TRBJ1-1, is as follows: NAGVMQNPRHLVRRRGQEARLRCSPMKGHSHVYWYRQLPEEGLKFMVYLQKENIIDESGMPKERFSAEFPKEGPSILRIQQVVRGDSAAYFCASSQDRDTEAFFGQGTRLTVV.

The sample holds a few counts of this clone. This sequence joins TRBV18 and TRBJ2-1, with 7 bases matching TRBD2. Germline V gene sequence: CDR1 KGHSH, CDR2 LQKENI. This CDR3 has 15 residues. The J segment lost 4 bases and the V segment lost 0 bases, leaving 3 bases of the junction unmatched. The CDR3 DNA reads TGTGCCAGCTCACCACCGGAGGGAGGGTACAATGAGCAGTTCTTC. Amino acids: CASSPPEGGYNEQFF.

This chain uses TRBV7-9 with TRBJ2-3; D not resolved. Looked up from germline, CDR1 is SEHNR and CDR2 is FQNEAQ (reference sequence). The CDR3 contains 14 residues. Trimming took off 0 bases at V and 4 bases at J, with 8 bases between the two ends. The CDR3 here is CASSLALTADTQYF. The CDR3 bases are TGTGCCAGCAGCTTAGCCCTTACAGCAGATACGCAGTATTTT.

The chain carries TRBV19 and TRBJ1-1; a possible D gene is TRBD1 (6 bases). The CDR3 is 15 residues long. Germline V gene sequence: CDR1 LNHDA, CDR2 SQIVND (reference sequence). The V and J ends lost 5 bases and 1 base respectively, with 14 bases between them. The CDR3 nucleotides read TGTGCCAGTAGTGGAAGGGGGGAACCGAACACTGAAGCTTTCTTT. This gives the protein CASSGRGEPNTEAFF.

The chain couples TRBV5-4 to TRBJ1-1; D might be TRBD1 (6 bases). The CDR3 is 16 amino acids. The germline V and J ends were trimmed by 4 bases and 7 bases, with 23 bases remaining between them. The V gene's germline CDR1 is SGHNT and CDR2 YYREEE (reference sequence). CDR3 in DNA: TGTGCCAGCAGCCCCGGGGGCGGGACAATCGCGGGTGAAGCTTTCTTT. Protein sequence: CASSPGGGTIAGEAFF.

The V gene is TRBV18, the J gene TRBJ2-7; D remains ambiguous. The V end was cut by 3 bases, the J end by 5 bases, with 11 bases between. The CDR3 is 13 residues long. The V gene's germline CDR1 is KGHSH and CDR2 LQKENI. CDR3 amino acids: CASSPRQWDEQYF. Written as DNA, the CDR3 is TGTGCCAGCTCACCGCGTCAGTGGGACGAGCAGTACTTC.

The chain couples TRBV7-9 to TRBJ1-5; no firm D call. V was pared by 8 bases and J by 6 bases, with 14 bases between. The CDR3 sequence is 13 residues long. CDR1 is SEHNR and CDR2 is FQNEAQ in the germline V gene (reference sequence). This chain's CDR3 is CASGRTGAQPQHF. The CDR3 DNA sequence: TGTGCCAGCGGACGGACTGGCGCTCAGCCCCAGCATTTT.

V gene TRBV2 combines with J gene TRBJ1-1; the D is unclear. From germline, CDR1 is SNHLY and CDR2 FYNNEI. CDR3 length equals 14 residues. Trimming took 6 bases from V and 1 from J, leaving 12 bases between them. The CDR3 nucleotides are TGTGCCAGCAGGATAATTGGCAGGAACACTGAAGCTTTCTTT. This encodes CASRIIGRNTEAFF.

This clone appeared once. DNA for the CDR3: TGTGCCACCAGCAGAGATGTCGCGGCAAGAGACGAGCAGTACTTC. Its translation is CATSRDVAARDEQYF. The chain has TRBV15 and TRBJ2-7; unclear D gene. The V end was cut by 0 bases, the J end by 5 bases, with 14 bases between. Germline CDR1 and CDR2: LNHNV and YYDKDF (reference sequence). The CDR3 extends over 15 amino acids.

The rearrangement joins TRBV19 to TRBJ1-2, with D possibly being TRBD1 (5 bases). CDR1 is LNHDA and CDR2 is SQIVND in the germline V gene (reference sequence). V dropped 1 base and J dropped 6 bases, with 9 bases sitting between them. The CDR3 loop spans 13 amino acids. In nucleotides, the CDR3 is TGTGCCAGTAGTATAGGCAGGGAGGATGGCTACACCTTC. It yields the protein CASSIGREDGYTF.

The chain employs TRBV5-8 and TRBJ1-5; D unresolved. Germline loops: CDR1 SGHTS, CDR2 YDEGEE. The CDR3 is 14 amino acids. The V gene lost 4 bases and the J gene lost 4 bases, with 12 bases spanning the gap. The CDR3 nucleotides are TGTGCCAGCAGCAGGAGCAGAAAGAATCAGCCCCAGCATTTT. This encodes CASSRSRKNQPQHF. The full variable domain, completed using reference TRBV5-8 and TRBJ1-5, is EAGVTQSPTHLIKTRGQQATLRCSPISGHTSVYWYQQALGLGLQFLLWYDEGEERNRGNFPPRFSGRQFPNYSSELNVNALELEDSALYLCASSRSRKNQPQHFGDGTRLSIL.

V is TRBV7-6 and J is TRBJ2-1; D call uncertain. The CDR3 contains 14 residues. Germline values: CDR1 SGHVS, CDR2 FNYEAQ. The germline V and J ends were trimmed by 2 bases and 6 bases, with 11 bases remaining between them. In DNA form, the CDR3 reads TGTGCCAGCAGCTTAAATCCCTTCGGCAATGAGCAGTTCTTC. Its protein product is CASSLNPFGNEQFF. The full variable domain, completed using reference TRBV7-6 and TRBJ2-1, is GAGVSQSPRYKVTKRGQDVALRCDPISGHVSLYWYRQALGQGPEFLTYFNYEAQQDKSGLPNDRFSAERPEGSISTLTIQRTEQRDSAMYRCASSLNPFGNEQFFGPGTRLTVL.

This clone was observed once. The V gene is TRBV18, the J gene TRBJ2-1, with TRBD2 identical over 12 bases. Germline trimming cut 4 bases from V and 3 bases from J; bases unmatched to any gene: 7. The CDR3 totals 17 residues. Germline values: CDR1 KGHSH, CDR2 LQKENI. The CDR3 DNA reads as TGTGCCAGCTCACGGCAGCTGACTAGCGGGGGCTACAATGAGCAGTTCTTC. Residues: CASSRQLTSGGYNEQFF.

This CDR3 reads CASSLLVSSTDTQYF. The CDR3, as DNA: TGTGCCAGCTCACTACTTGTCAGTAGCACAGATACGCAGTATTTT. V gene TRBV18 combines with J gene TRBJ2-3; D gene ambiguous. The CDR3 is 15 residues long. Per germline, CDR1 KGHSH and CDR2 LQKENI. V was pared by 4 bases and J by 0 bases, with 11 bases between.

The CDR3 protein is CASSIVGANTGELFF. The CDR3 nucleotides are TGTGCCAGTAGTATAGTAGGAGCGAACACCGGGGAGCTGTTTTTT. The chain links TRBV19 to TRBJ2-2; D gene ambiguous. With 1 base removed from V and 0 bases from J, the gap between germline ends came to 6 bases. The germline CDR1 and CDR2 sequences are LNHDA and SQIVND (reference sequence). The CDR3 is 15 residues long.

The chain employs TRBV10-3 and TRBJ1-2, with D perhaps TRBD1 (6 bases). The CDR3 has 15 residues. Trimming took 2 bases from V and 7 from J, leaving 17 bases between them. Germline CDR1 is ENHRY and CDR2 is SYGVKD. Written as DNA, the CDR3 is TGTGCCATCAGTGAGCGGGGGGGCAGTGGATTTGGCTACACCTTC. Its protein is CAISERGGSGFGYTF.

The V gene is TRBV19, the J gene TRBJ1-6; 7 bases are a match to TRBD1. The V and J ends lost 4 bases and 8 bases, in that order; junction bases with no gene match: 2. CDR3 length equals 13 residues. Germline values: CDR1 LNHDA, CDR2 SQIVND (reference sequence). The CDR3 region is CASSTDRDSPLHF. Written as DNA, the CDR3 is TGTGCCAGTAGTACCGACAGGGATTCACCCCTCCACTTT.